This T cell receptor (beta chain) originates from a study of OX40 agonist ivuxolimab in advanced cancers. Germline V gene data show CDR1 as SGDLS and CDR2 as YYNGEE. The CDR3 runs to 13 residues. V lost 0 bases and J lost 5; bases outside the gene matches: 2. Some clones are missing from TCRdb's copy, which holds only in-frame ones; the method was immunoSEQ multiplex PCR. The sample yields fewer than 55,000 clones, roughly 80% seen once. Specimen: CD4+ or CD8+ T cells sorted from blood, collected in a trial of the OX40 agonist ivuxolimab. The chain links TRBV9 to TRBJ2-7, with TRBD1 identical over 7 bases. The TCR was taken from an adult with an advanced solid tumor such as melanoma, head and neck, liver or kidney cancer. CDR3 bases: TGTGCCAGCAGCGTAGGAGGGGGCCACGAGCAGTACTTC. This gives the protein CASSVGGGHEQYF.